The present TCR beta chain was sequenced within a study of CD8 T cells in ankylosing spondylitis. TCRdb fed the 5' RACE reads into MiXCR, producing one record per CDR3 protein. The data hold over 400,000 distinct CDR3 sequences, with 20% to 30% observed a single time. Germline loops: CDR1 SGHAT, CDR2 FQNNGV. The CDR3 has 17 amino acids. The V gene lost 1 base and the J gene lost 2 bases, with 16 bases spanning the gap. Study observations and caveats: A TCR beta motif made of several highly homologous variants seemed typical of ankylosing spondylitis blood. Significant enrichment of disease-linked clones was reportedly seen in matched ankylosing spondylitis synovial fluid.

This clonotype was detected only a few times. Its antigen is not known. The clonotype comes from a male donor with ankylosing spondylitis. Source material: blood, either unsorted or a sorted T cell fraction (not recorded which). J is TRBJ2-3 and V is TRBV11-2; no firm D call. Written as DNA, the CDR3 is TGTGCCAGCAGCTTAGTATTCCCAAGCAAACCCACAGATACGCAGTATTTT. It is translated as CASSLVFPSKPTDTQYF.